This T cell receptor beta chain was observed in a study of blood T cell repertoires in COVID-19. Some clones are missing from TCRdb's copy, which holds only in-frame ones; the method was immunoSEQ multiplex PCR. The table shows over 100,000 clones, with less than 85% occurring only once. The sequencing sample was made of peripheral blood. This receptor was obtained from a woman aged 60-75 years with acute or convalescent COVID-19.

The CDR3 sequence: CATSYNSNQPQHF. CDR3 bases: TGTGCCACCAGTTATAATAGCAATCAGCCCCAGCATTTT. This chain uses TRBV24-1 with TRBJ1-5; no definite D call. Looked up from germline, CDR1 is KGHDR and CDR2 is SFDVKD. This CDR3 region has 13 residues. V gave up 6 bases and J gave up 0 bases, with 5 bases separating them.